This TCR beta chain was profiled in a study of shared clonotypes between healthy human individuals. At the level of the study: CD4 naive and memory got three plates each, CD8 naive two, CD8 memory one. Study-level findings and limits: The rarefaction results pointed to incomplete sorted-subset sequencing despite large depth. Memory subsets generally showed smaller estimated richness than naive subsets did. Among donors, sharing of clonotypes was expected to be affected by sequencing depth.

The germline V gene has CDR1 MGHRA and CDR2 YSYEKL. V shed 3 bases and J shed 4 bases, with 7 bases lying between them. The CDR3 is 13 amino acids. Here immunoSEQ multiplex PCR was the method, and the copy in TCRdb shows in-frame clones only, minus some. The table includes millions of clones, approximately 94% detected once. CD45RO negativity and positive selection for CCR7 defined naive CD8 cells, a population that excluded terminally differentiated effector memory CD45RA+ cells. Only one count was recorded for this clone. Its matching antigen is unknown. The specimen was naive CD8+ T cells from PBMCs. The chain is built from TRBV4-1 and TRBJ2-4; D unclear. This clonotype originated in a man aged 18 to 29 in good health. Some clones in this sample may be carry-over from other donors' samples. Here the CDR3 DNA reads TGCGCCAGCAGCCACTCGACAAAAAACATTCAGTACTTC. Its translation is CASSHSTKNIQYF.